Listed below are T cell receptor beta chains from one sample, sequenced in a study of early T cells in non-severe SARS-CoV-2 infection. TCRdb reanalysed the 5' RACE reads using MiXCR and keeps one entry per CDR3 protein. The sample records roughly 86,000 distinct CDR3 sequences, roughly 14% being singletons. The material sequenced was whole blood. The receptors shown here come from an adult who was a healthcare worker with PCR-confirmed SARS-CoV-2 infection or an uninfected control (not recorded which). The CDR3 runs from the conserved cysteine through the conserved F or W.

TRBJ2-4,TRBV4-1,CASSQEAGTGDRGGSKNIQYF
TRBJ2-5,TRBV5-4,CASSLVSREEETQYF
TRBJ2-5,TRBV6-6,CASRRASQETQYF
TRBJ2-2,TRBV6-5,CASRNLGRADTGELFF
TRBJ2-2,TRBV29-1,CSVEGVRDRDTGELFF
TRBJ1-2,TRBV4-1,CASSQVASESDGYTF
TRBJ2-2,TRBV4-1,CASSKRDITGELFF
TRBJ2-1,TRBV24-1,CATRGLAGDNEQFF
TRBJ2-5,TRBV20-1,CSAAGETQYF
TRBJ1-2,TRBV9,CASRGDGLYGYTF
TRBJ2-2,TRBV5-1,CASSTGQMNTGELFF
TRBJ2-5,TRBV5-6,CASSLIRGIQETQYF
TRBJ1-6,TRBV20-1,CSARDRGLGNSPLHF
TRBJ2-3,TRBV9,CASSARGGYDTQYF
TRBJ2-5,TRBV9,CASSVGQVGVVETQYF
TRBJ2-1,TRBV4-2,CASSQARLAGGPGEQFF
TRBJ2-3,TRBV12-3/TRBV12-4,CASSRQAGPMIDTQYF
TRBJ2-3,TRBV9,CATSGGTTTDTQYF
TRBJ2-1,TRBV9,CASSDGTSPEQFF
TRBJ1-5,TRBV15,CATSREKGGNQPQHF
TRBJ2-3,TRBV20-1,CSAYETDTQYF
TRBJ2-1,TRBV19,CASGSSLVYNEQFF
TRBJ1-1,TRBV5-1,CASTRGDREVPRF
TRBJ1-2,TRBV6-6,CASGKGQGADYGYTF
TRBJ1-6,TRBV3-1,CASSQGSSYNSPLHF
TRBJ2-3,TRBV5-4,CASSLSDRDLGSDTQYF
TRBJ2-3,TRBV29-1,CSASKGLGWDTQYF
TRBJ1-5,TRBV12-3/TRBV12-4,CASSLEAGANQPQHF
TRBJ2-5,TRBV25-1,CASGNDRVGETQYF
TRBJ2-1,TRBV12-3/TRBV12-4,CASSPGTGGGEQFF
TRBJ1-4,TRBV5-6,CASSLTTGKGEKLFF
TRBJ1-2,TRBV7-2,CASSLEQGYGYTF
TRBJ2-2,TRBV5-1,CASSLALRGNTGELFF
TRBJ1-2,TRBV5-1,CASSPPDSYGYTF
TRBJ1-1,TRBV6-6,CASSTPGNTEAFF
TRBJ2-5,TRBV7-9,CASSLIVSRETQYF
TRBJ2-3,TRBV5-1,CASSRPPGTGTRADTQYF
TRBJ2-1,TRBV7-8,CAGSQDRGDLADEQFF
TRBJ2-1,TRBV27,CASSGLGQDEQFF
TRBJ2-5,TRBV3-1,CASSPWASEETQYF
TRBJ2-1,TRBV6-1,CASRTYGDINEQFF
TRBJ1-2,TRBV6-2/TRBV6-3,CASSRTPRSSYGYTF
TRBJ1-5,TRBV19,CASRTQGDRGNQPQHF
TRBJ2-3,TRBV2,CASKGQGASTDTQYF
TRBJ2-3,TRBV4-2,CASSQEISGGASSTDTQYF
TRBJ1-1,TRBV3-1,CASSQTQGAVVFF
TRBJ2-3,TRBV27,CASSFSGDGDTQYF
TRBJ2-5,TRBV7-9,CASSLGRTETGIETQYF
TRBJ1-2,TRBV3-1,CASSQDVSGATYGYTF